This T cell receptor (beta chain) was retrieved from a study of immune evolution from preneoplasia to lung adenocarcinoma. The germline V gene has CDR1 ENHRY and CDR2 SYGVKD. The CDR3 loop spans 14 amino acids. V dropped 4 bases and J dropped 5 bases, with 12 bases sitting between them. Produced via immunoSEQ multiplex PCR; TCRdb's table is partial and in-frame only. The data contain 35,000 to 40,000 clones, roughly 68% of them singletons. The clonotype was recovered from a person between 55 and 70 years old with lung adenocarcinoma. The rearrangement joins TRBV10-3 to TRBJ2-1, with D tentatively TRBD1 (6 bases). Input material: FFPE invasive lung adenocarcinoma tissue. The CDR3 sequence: CAISGQDTNNEQFF. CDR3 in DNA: TGTGCCATCAGTGGACAGGACACGAACAATGAGCAGTTCTTC.